The 11 T cell receptor beta chains below were found in one sample sequenced in a study of T cell responses to AZD1222 COVID-19 vaccine. The table came from immunoSEQ multiplex PCR; TCRdb's copy has only in-frame clones and leaves some out. Altogether 95,000 to 150,000 clones are present, around 91% being singletons, with the ten largest covering around 1.7%. The sequencing used peripheral blood, collected on day 0 of AZD1222 vaccination. These receptors originate from an adult in good health.

The chain uses TRBV3-1 (or the pseudogene TRBV3-2) and TRBJ1-3, with 9 bases fitting TRBD1. CDR1 LGHDT and CDR2 YNNKEL come from the germline V gene (reference sequence). The V segment lost 1 base and the J segment 6 bases; nucleotides outside the gene matches: 7. CDR3 length: 16 residues. The CDR3 here is CASSQAGQGLINTIYF. DNA for the CDR3: TGTGCCAGCAGCCAAGCAGGACAGGGGCTGATAAACACCATATATTTT.

V is TRBV9 and J is TRBJ2-3, with 9 positions matching TRBD2. Germline CDR1 and CDR2: SGDLS and YYNGEE. The CDR3 has 17 amino acids. The junction had 11 bases not matched to a gene; V was cut back by 0 bases and J by 6 bases. The CDR3 region has the DNA TGTGCCAGCAGCGTAGGGTCTCGGCTAGCGGGGAGTGATACGCAGTATTTT. It yields the protein CASSVGSRLAGSDTQYF.

The rearrangement joins TRBV24-1 to TRBJ1-1; no clear D gene. Trimming stripped 7 bases from V and 4 bases from J, with 6 bases between. The CDR3 length is 11 residues. Germline CDR1 is KGHDR and CDR2 is SFDVKD. CDR3 bases: TGTGCCACCAGAGAGGGCACTGAAGCTTTCTTT. Protein product: CATREGTEAFF.

The gene calls are TRBV19 and TRBJ2-1; 8 bases match TRBD1. The V segment lost 6 bases and the J segment 0 bases; nucleotides outside the gene matches: 1. Germline V CDR1 and CDR2: LNHDA, SQIVND (reference sequence). This CDR3 spans 14 amino acids. CDR3 DNA sequence: TGTGCCAGTAGGGGACAGGACTCCTACAATGAGCAGTTCTTC. It codes for CASRGQDSYNEQFF.

The rearrangement uses TRBV27 and TRBJ2-7, with D tentatively TRBD1 (5 bases). Trimming took off 5 bases at V and 6 bases at J, with 14 bases between the two ends. The germline V gene has CDR1 MNHEY and CDR2 SMNVEV (reference sequence). CDR3 length: 13 residues. The CDR3 spells CASSQTVGREQYV. CDR3 sequence (DNA): TGTGCCAGCAGTCAAACCGTGGGGCGCGAGCAGTACGTC.

For the CDR3, the DNA is TGCGCCAGCAGCGGACAGCCTAATGAAAAACTGTTTTTT. This gives the protein CASSGQPNEKLFF. The V call is TRBV10-2, the J call TRBJ1-4; weak D call: TRBD1 (6 bases). CDR3 length equals 13 residues. The germline V gene encodes CDR1 WSHSY and CDR2 SAAADI. The V end was cut by 6 bases, the J end by 3 bases, with 8 bases between.

This clone has a single count. The V and J genes are TRBV11-1 and TRBJ2-7; possible D gene TRBD2, 7 bases. Germline-derived CDR1 and CDR2 are SGHAT and FQDESV (reference sequence). Trimming cost V 5 bases and J 3 bases, with 14 bases left between them. The CDR3 is 14 residues long. DNA of the CDR3: TGTGCCAGCAGCCAAGGGGGGGTTGACTACGAGCAGTACTTC. This gives the protein CASSQGGVDYEQYF. The full variable domain, rest sourced from reference TRBV11-1 and TRBJ2-7, is EAEVAQSPRYKITEKSQAVAFWCDPISGHATLYWYRQILGQGPELLVQFQDESVVDDSQLPKDRFSAERLKGVDSTLKIQPAELGDSAMYLCASSQGGVDYEQYFGPGTRLTVT.

V is TRBV5-1 and J is TRBJ2-1; the match to TRBD2 covers 11 bases. The germline gives CDR1 SGHRS, CDR2 YFSETQ. Trimming cost V 3 bases and J 9 bases; bases outside gene matches: 5. The CDR3 has 14 amino acids. Written as DNA, the CDR3 is TGCGCCAGCAGCTCCGAGACTAGCGGGACTGAGCAGTTCTTC. Its protein is CASSSETSGTEQFF.

This chain joins TRBV7-3 and TRBJ2-1; possibly TRBD2 for D (5 bases). Germline CDR1 is SGHTA and CDR2 is FQGTGA. V was shortened by 4 bases and J by 7 bases, with 11 bases between the two germline ends. This CDR3 has 13 residues. CDR3 coding DNA: TGTGCCAGCAGCTCGAGAGGCGGGAATGAGCAGTTCTTC. It translates to CASSSRGGNEQFF.

This clone was observed a single time. The V and J genes are TRBV6-5 and TRBJ2-7, with 7 bases identical to TRBD1. CDR1 and CDR2 (germline): MNHEY, SVGAGI. The CDR3 totals 13 residues. The ends lost 3 bases at V and 6 bases at J; junction bases unmatched: 5. In nucleotides, the CDR3 is TGTGCCAGCAGTTATAGACAGGGTTCCGAGCAGTACGTC. Its translation is CASSYRQGSEQYV.

This chain joins TRBV29-1 and TRBJ1-1; TRBD1 might be the D (5 bases). Looked up from germline, CDR1 is SQVTM and CDR2 is ANQGSEA. The CDR3 totals 15 residues. V shed 6 bases and J shed 4 bases, with 21 bases lying between them. CDR3 sequence: CSVGRNLGLPTEAFF. In DNA form, the CDR3 reads TGCAGCGTCGGACGGAACCTGGGGCTTCCCACTGAAGCTTTCTTT.